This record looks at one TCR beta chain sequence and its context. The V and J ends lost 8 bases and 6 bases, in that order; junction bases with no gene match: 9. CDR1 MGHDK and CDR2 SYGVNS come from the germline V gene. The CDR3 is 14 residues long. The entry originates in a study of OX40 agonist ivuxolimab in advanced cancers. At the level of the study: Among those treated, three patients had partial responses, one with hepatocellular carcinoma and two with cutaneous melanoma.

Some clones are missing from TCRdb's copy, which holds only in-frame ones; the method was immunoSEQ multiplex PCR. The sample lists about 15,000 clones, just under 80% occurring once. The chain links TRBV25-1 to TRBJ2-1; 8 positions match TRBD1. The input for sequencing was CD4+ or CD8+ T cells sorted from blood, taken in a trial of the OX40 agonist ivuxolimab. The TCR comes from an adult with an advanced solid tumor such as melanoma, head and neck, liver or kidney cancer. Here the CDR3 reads CASGRTGSANEQFF. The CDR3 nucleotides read TGTGCCAGCGGCCGGACAGGGTCGGCCAATGAGCAGTTCTTC.